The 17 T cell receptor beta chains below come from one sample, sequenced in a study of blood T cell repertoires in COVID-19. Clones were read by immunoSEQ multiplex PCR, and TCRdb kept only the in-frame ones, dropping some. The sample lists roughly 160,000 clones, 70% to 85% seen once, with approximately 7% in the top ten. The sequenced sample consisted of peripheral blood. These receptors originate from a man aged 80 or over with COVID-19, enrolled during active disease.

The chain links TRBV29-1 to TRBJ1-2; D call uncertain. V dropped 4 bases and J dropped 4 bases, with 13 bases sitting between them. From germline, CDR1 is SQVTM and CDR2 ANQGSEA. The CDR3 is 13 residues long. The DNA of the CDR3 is TGCAGCGTTGCGGCGGCGGCGGGCTATGGCTACACCTTC. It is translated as CSVAAAAGYGYTF.

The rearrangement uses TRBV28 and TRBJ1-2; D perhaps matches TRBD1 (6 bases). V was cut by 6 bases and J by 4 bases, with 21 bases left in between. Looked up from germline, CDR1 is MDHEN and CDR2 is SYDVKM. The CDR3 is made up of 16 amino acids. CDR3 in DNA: TGTGCCAGCAGCCTTCCGAGGGGGGGCCGTATCTATGGCTACACCTTC. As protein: CASSLPRGGRIYGYTF.

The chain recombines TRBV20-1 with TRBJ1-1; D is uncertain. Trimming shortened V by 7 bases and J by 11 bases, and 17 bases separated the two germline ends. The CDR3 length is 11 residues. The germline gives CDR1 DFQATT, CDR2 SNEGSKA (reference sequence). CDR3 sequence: CSVPDGSGAFF. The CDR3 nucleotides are TGCAGTGTACCCGACGGGAGTGGTGCTTTCTTT.

The CDR3 region is CASSPHTIEAFF. Written as DNA, the CDR3 is TGTGCCAGCAGCCCCCACACCATTGAAGCTTTCTTT. The genes are TRBV7-8 and TRBJ1-1; no clear D. CDR1 SGHVS and CDR2 FQNEAQ come from the germline V gene. The CDR3 consists of 12 residues. Trimming pared 5 bases from V and 7 bases from J, leaving 11 bases between. Supplemented by reference TRBV7-8 and TRBJ1-1, the full variable domain reads GAGVSQSPRYKVAKRGQDVALRCDPISGHVSLFWYQQALGQGPEFLTYFQNEAQLDKSGLPSDRFFAERPEGSVSTLKIQRTQQEDSAVYLCASSPHTIEAFFGQGTRLTVV.

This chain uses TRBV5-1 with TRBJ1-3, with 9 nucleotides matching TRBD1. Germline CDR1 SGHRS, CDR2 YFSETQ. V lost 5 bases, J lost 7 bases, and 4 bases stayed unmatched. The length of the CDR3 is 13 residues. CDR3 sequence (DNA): TGCGCCAGCAGTCGGGACAGGGCGAACACCATATATTTT. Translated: CASSRDRANTIYF.

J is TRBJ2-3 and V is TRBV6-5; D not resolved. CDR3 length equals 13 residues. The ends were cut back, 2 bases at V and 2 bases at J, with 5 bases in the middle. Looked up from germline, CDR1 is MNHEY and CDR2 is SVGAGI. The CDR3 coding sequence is TGTGCCAGCAGTTACCCCCACACAGATACGCAGTATTTT. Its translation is CASSYPHTDTQYF.

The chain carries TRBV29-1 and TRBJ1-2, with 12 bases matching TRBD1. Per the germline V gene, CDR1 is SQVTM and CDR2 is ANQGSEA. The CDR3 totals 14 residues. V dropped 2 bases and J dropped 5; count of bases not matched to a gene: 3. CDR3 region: CSVERDRGPYGYTF. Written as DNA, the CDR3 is TGCAGCGTTGAACGGGACAGGGGGCCGTATGGCTACACCTTC.

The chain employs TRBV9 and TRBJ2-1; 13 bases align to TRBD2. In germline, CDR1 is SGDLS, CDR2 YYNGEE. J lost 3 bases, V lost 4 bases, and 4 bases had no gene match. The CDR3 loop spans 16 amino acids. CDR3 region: CASSPRLAGGYNEQFF. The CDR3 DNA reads TGTGCCAGCAGCCCCCGACTAGCGGGGGGCTACAATGAGCAGTTCTTC.

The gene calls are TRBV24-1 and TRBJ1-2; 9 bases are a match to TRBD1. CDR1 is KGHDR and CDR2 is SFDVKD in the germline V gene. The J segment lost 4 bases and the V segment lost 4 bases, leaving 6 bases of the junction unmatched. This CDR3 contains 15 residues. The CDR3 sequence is CATSDRTGEIYGYTF. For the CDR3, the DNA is TGTGCCACCAGTGACCGGACAGGGGAAATCTATGGCTACACCTTC.

The CDR3 DNA reads TGTGCCAGCAGCTTTTTCCCGACAGGAGAAGAGACCCAGTACTTC. Its translation is CASSFFPTGEETQYF. V usage is TRBV7-9 and J usage is TRBJ2-5; a weak D match, TRBD1 (6 bases). Germline CDR1 SEHNR, CDR2 FQNEAQ (reference sequence). V shed 3 bases and J shed 3 bases, with 14 bases lying between them. The CDR3 extends over 15 amino acids.

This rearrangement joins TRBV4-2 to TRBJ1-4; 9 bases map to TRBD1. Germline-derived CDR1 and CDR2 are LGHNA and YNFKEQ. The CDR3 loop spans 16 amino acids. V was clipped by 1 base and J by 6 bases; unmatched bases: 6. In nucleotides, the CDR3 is TGTGCCAGCAGCCAAGTTCTCGGACAGGGGTATGAAAAACTGTTTTTT. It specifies CASSQVLGQGYEKLFF.

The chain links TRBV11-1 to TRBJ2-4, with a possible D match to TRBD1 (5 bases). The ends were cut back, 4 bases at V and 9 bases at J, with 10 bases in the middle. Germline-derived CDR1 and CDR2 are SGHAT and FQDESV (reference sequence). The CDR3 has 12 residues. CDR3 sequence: CASSSQGGIQYF. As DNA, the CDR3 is TGTGCCAGCAGCTCCCAGGGTGGCATTCAGTACTTC.

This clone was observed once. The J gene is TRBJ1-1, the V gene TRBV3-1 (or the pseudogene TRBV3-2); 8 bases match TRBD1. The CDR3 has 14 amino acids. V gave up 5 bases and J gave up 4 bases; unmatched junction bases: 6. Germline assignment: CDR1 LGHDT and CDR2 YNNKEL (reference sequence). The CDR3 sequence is CASSNGQGGTEAFF. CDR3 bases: TGTGCCAGCAGCAATGGACAGGGAGGCACTGAAGCTTTCTTT.

The CDR3 loop reads CASSPGQGAGNEQFF. The CDR3 nucleotides are TGTGCCAGCAGCCCGGGACAGGGGGCTGGAAATGAGCAGTTCTTC. The V call is TRBV11-3, the J call TRBJ2-1, with TRBD1 matching over 12 bases. The CDR3 extends over 15 amino acids. The trim removed 5 bases at V and 7 bases at J, leaving 6 bases unmatched. Germline CDR1 and CDR2: SGHNT and YENEEA.

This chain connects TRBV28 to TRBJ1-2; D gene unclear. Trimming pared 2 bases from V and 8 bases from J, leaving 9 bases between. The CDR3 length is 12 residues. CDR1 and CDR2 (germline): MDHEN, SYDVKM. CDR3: CASSLLHGGYTF. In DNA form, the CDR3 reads TGTGCCAGCAGTTTACTCCACGGGGGCTACACCTTC.

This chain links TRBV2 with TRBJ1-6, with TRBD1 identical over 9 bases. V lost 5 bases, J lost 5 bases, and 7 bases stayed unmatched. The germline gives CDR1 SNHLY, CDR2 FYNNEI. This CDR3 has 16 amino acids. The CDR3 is CASSLSGQGHNSPLHF. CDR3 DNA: TGTGCCAGCAGTCTTTCGGGACAGGGACATAATTCACCCCTCCACTTT.

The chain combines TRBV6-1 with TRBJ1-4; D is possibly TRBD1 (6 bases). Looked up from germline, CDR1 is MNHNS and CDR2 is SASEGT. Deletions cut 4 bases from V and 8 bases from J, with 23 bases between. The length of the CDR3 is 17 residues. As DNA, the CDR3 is TGTGCCAGCAGTGCCTTTGCGGGGGCGGACGGGGAAGAAAAACTGTTTTTT. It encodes CASSAFAGADGEEKLFF.